Included here is one T cell receptor beta chain sequence, with context. Its antigen is unknown. This sample is drawn from a study of circulating and synovial CD4+ cells in juvenile arthritis. V dropped 0 bases and J dropped 7; count of bases not matched to a gene: 11. This CDR3 contains 16 residues. Germline V gene sequence: CDR1 SGHAT, CDR2 FQDESV (reference sequence). Whole-study findings and limits: Circulating pathogenic-like lymphocytes shared a substantially higher fraction of CDR3 sequences with synovium than bulk blood.

Sequenced samples came from active juvenile idiopathic arthritis patients. Libraries were prepared by immunoSEQ multiplex PCR; TCRdb keeps only in-frame clonotypes and omits some of them. The table has tens of thousands of clones, about 96% seen once. Material for sequencing was CD4+ T cells from blood. This TCR derives from a human donor with juvenile idiopathic arthritis. This chain links TRBV11-1 with TRBJ2-7; 8 nucleotides line up with TRBD2. The DNA of the CDR3 is TGTGCCAGCAGCTTAGCGCCGACGGGGGGGCTTAAAGAGCAGTACTTC. Translating gives CASSLAPTGGLKEQYF.